One and the same sample provided the 21 T cell receptor beta chains below, sequenced in a study of cytomegalovirus exposure and HLA in healthy donors. 60 Vbeta and 13 Jbeta primers were used in PCR. The repertoire was sequenced with immunoSEQ multiplex PCR; TCRdb's copy has only in-frame clones and lacks some. This table holds some 150,000 clones, around 75% found once. Specimen: PBMCs. These receptors were obtained from a woman aged 25 to 39 in good health and CMV-seronegative.

V and J are TRBV7-3 and TRBJ2-3, with D unclear. Germline-derived CDR1 and CDR2 are SGHTA and FQGTGA. Trimming removed 5 bases from V and 3 bases from J, with 6 bases in between. CDR3 size: 12 residues. The CDR3: CASSRGTDTQYF. The CDR3 DNA is TGTGCCAGCAGCAGAGGAACAGATACGCAGTATTTT.

This clone was seen only a few times. The chain has TRBV6-6 and TRBJ1-2; 7 nucleotides agree with TRBD1. Germline V gives CDR1 MNHNY, CDR2 SVGAGI (reference sequence). V lost 4 bases and J lost 4; bases outside the gene matches: 9. The CDR3 has 15 residues. The CDR3, as DNA: TGTGCCAGCAGTTTACGACAGGGAAGCCGCTATGGCTACACCTTC. Amino acid sequence: CASSLRQGSRYGYTF.

The chain joins TRBV11-2 to TRBJ2-1; D is undetermined. Germline V CDR1 and CDR2: SGHAT, FQNNGV. Trimming cost V 5 bases and J 8 bases, with 19 bases left between them. The CDR3 consists of 15 residues. The CDR3 spells CASSPLTGVRYEQFF. The CDR3 region has the DNA TGTGCCAGCAGCCCCCTAACGGGTGTGCGCTATGAGCAGTTCTTC.

The chain uses TRBV2 and TRBJ2-5; D gene ambiguous. V dropped 7 bases and J dropped 0 bases, with 6 bases sitting between them. Germline CDR1 and CDR2: SNHLY and FYNNEI. CDR3 size: 12 residues. The chain's CDR3 is CASKTNQETQYF. CDR3 nucleotide sequence: TGTGCCAGCAAAACAAACCAAGAGACCCAGTACTTC.

A few counts support this clone. The gene calls are TRBV7-9 and TRBJ1-2; unclear D gene. V lost 7 bases and J lost 0, with 12 bases in between. Per germline, CDR1 SEHNR and CDR2 FQNEAQ (reference sequence). There are 14 residues in the CDR3. The CDR3 protein is CASTSSASNYGYTF. The CDR3 nucleotides read TGTGCCAGCACCTCGTCCGCGTCTAACTATGGCTACACCTTC.

CDR3 residues: CASSLTSGSNEQYF. The CDR3 nucleotides read TGTGCCAGCAGTTTAACTAGCGGGAGCAACGAGCAGTACTTC. V and J are TRBV28 and TRBJ2-7; 11 bases are shared with TRBD2. V dropped 2 bases and J dropped 5; count of bases not matched to a gene: 2. This CDR3 comprises 14 residues. Germline V gene lookup returns CDR1 MDHEN and CDR2 SYDVKM.

This clone came up a few times. The CDR3 spells CASSLAVPQHF. CDR3 bases: TGTGCCAGCAGTCTGGCCGTTCCCCAGCATTTT. The gene calls are TRBV6-1 and TRBJ1-5; no definite D call. V shed 5 bases and J shed 10 bases, with 9 bases lying between them. The germline CDR1 and CDR2 sequences are MNHNS and SASEGT. There are 11 residues in the CDR3.

This sequence joins TRBV5-6 and TRBJ2-5, with TRBD2 matching 10 bases. CDR3 length equals 15 residues. The junction had 0 bases not matched to a gene; V was cut back by 0 bases and J by 1 base. Germline V gene sequence: CDR1 SGHDT, CDR2 YYEEEE. CDR3 in DNA: TGTGCCAGCAGCTTGGGACTAGCGGGCCAAGAGACCCAGTACTTC. Amino acids: CASSLGLAGQETQYF.

This chain uses TRBV11-2 with TRBJ2-7; D perhaps matches TRBD1 (6 bases). V was cut by 6 bases and J by 7 bases, with 16 bases left in between. The CDR3 consists of 13 residues. The germline V gene encodes CDR1 SGHAT and CDR2 FQNNGV. The CDR3 region is CASSNDRSGEQYF. CDR3 sequence (DNA): TGTGCCAGCAGTAACGACAGGTCGGGGGAGCAGTACTTC. Looking up the rest from reference TRBV11-2 and TRBJ2-7 gives the full variable domain: EAGVAQSPRYKIIEKRQSVAFWCNPISGHATLYWYQQILGQGPKLLIQFQNNGVVDDSQLPKDRFSAERLKGVDSTLKIQPAKLEDSAVYLCASSNDRSGEQYFGPGTRLTVT.

A remark on this clone: One end of the junction fails to match germline, which may point to a read error. The rearrangement joins TRBV2 to TRBJ1-2, with a tentative D call TRBD1 (5 bases). There are 18 residues in the CDR3. Germline V gives CDR1 SNHLY, CDR2 FYNNEI. The CDR3 region has the DNA TGTGCCAGCAGTGAATGGGTGGTTCAGGGACTCTCTAACAATGGCTACACCTTC. This gives the protein CASSEWVVQGLSNNGYTF.

The rearrangement joins TRBV2 to TRBJ2-7; TRBD1 is a possible D gene (6 bases). The CDR3 spans 15 residues. The V end lost 6 bases, the J end lost 2 bases, and 17 bases lay between the germline ends. From germline, CDR1 is SNHLY and CDR2 FYNNEI. The CDR3 spells CASSAVEGDPYEQYF. CDR3 DNA: TGTGCCAGCAGCGCTGTTGAGGGGGACCCCTACGAGCAGTACTTC.

This chain connects TRBV27 to TRBJ2-3; 12 bases agree with TRBD2. CDR1 MNHEY and CDR2 SMNVEV come from the germline V gene (reference sequence). The CDR3 covers 15 residues. V was pared by 5 bases and J by 4 bases, with 4 bases of the junction left unmatched. DNA for the CDR3: TGTGCCAGCAGTGGACTAGCGGGGTTTCCAGATACGCAGTATTTT. It encodes CASSGLAGFPDTQYF.

The V and J genes are TRBV15 and TRBJ2-3, with 8 positions matching TRBD2. V lost 0 bases and J lost 8; bases outside the gene matches: 16. This CDR3 has 18 amino acids. Germline V gives CDR1 LNHNV, CDR2 YYDKDF (reference sequence). The CDR3 DNA follows: TGTGCCACCAGCAGAGATTCGGGGACAACGGGGGGGCCCGGTACGCAGTATTTT. Amino acids: CATSRDSGTTGGPGTQYF.

The chain recombines TRBV10-3 with TRBJ2-7; tentative D call: TRBD2 (6 bases). Trimming left V 7 bases short and J 0 bases short, with 16 bases between. CDR3 size: 15 residues. Germline CDR1 ENHRY, CDR2 SYGVKD. CDR3 sequence: CAITLSGYSSYEQYF. The DNA of the CDR3 is TGTGCCATCACTCTTAGCGGATACAGCTCCTACGAGCAGTACTTC.

The V and J genes are TRBV5-5 and TRBJ2-5, with D perhaps TRBD1 (6 bases). The CDR3 has 13 amino acids. Germline V gene sequence: CDR1 SGHKS, CDR2 YYEKEE (reference sequence). V lost 4 bases, J lost 5 bases, and 12 bases lay in between. The chain's CDR3 is CASSQTGSETQYF. CDR3 nucleotides: TGTGCCAGCAGCCAGACAGGCTCCGAGACCCAGTACTTC.

The chain joins TRBV11-2 to TRBJ2-7; TRBD1 matches 7 bases. CDR3 length: 14 residues. The J segment lost 2 bases and the V segment lost 3 bases, leaving 4 bases of the junction unmatched. Per the germline V gene, CDR1 is SGHAT and CDR2 is FQNNGV. CDR3 sequence (DNA): TGTGCCAGCAGCTTCGGACAGGCCACCTACGAGCAGTACTTC. Its protein product is CASSFGQATYEQYF.

V usage is TRBV6-1 and J usage is TRBJ2-4; a weak D match, TRBD1 (6 bases). Trimming left V 4 bases short and J 0 bases short, with 13 bases between. Germline V gene lookup returns CDR1 MNHNS and CDR2 SASEGT. The CDR3 has 16 amino acids. This CDR3 reads CASSVGPRGAKNIQYF. CDR3 nucleotides: TGTGCCAGCAGTGTAGGCCCCAGGGGAGCCAAAAACATTCAGTACTTC.

As regards this clone: This sample includes further DNA sequences coding for the same CDR3. The chain has TRBV19 and TRBJ1-1, with a weak D call TRBD1 (5 bases). There are 15 residues in the CDR3. Germline-derived CDR1 and CDR2 are LNHDA and SQIVND (reference sequence). Between the trimmed V and J ends, which lost 3 bases and 1 base, there was a span of 12 bases. Written as DNA, the CDR3 is TGTGCCAGTAGTATCGCGGGGGGTAAGAACACTGAAGCTTTCTTT. It encodes CASSIAGGKNTEAFF.

CDR3 sequence reads: CSVEKRGQGAGYTDTQYF. CDR3 nucleotide sequence: TGCAGCGTTGAGAAGAGGGGGCAGGGGGCAGGATACACAGATACGCAGTATTTT. V is TRBV29-1 and J is TRBJ2-3, with 8 bases aligning to TRBD1. The junction had 16 bases not matched to a gene; V was cut back by 3 bases and J by 2 bases. CDR1 is SQVTM and CDR2 is ANQGSEA in the germline V gene. The CDR3 has 18 amino acids.

The rearrangement joins TRBV28 to TRBJ1-1, with 9 positions matching TRBD1. Germline V gene data show CDR1 as MDHEN and CDR2 as SYDVKM. V was pared by 4 bases and J by 4 bases, with 7 bases of the junction left unmatched. This CDR3 contains 15 residues. CDR3 in DNA: TGTGCCAGCAGTTCAACAGGGGGCGTTGGCACTGAAGCTTTCTTT. Translated: CASSSTGGVGTEAFF.

The gene calls are TRBV7-6 and TRBJ2-3; tentatively, D is TRBD2 (6 bases). With 0 bases removed from V and 4 bases from J, the gap between germline ends came to 14 bases. The CDR3 has 16 residues. Looked up from germline, CDR1 is SGHVS and CDR2 is FNYEAQ. CDR3 residues: CASSLARGDVPDTQYF. CDR3 DNA: TGTGCCAGCAGCTTAGCTCGCGGGGACGTCCCAGATACGCAGTATTTT.